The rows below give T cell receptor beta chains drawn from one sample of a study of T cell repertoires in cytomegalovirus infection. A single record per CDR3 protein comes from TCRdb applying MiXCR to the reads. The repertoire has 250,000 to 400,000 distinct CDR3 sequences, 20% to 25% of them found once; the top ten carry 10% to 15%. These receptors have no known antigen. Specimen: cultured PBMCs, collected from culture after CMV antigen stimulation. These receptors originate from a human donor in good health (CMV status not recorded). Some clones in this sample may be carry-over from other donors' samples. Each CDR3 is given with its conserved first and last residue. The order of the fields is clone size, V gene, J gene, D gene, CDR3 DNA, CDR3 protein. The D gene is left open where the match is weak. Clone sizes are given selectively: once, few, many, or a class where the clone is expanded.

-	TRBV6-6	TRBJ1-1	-	TGTGCCAGCAAGGGAACAGGGAACACTGAAGCTTTCTTT	CASKGTGNTEAFF
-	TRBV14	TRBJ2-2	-	TGTGCCAGCAGCCAATGGGTAGGAGCGAACACCGGGGAGCTGTTTTTT	CASSQWVGANTGELFF
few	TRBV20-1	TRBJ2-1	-	TGCAGTGCTAGAGGCCTGGGACTTGTATTATACAATGAGCAGTTCTTC	CSARGLGLVLYNEQFF
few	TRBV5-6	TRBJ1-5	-	TGTGCCAGCAGCTTGGTGTCGGCCTTGAATCAGCCCCAGCATTTT	CASSLVSALNQPQHF
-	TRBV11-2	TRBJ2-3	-	TGTGCCAGCAGCTTAGCGGATTTTAGCACAGATACGCAGTATTTT	CASSLADFSTDTQYF
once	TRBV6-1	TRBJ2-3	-	TGTGCCAGCAGTGAAATGTCAGCGTTCACAGATACGCAGTATTTT	CASSEMSAFTDTQYF
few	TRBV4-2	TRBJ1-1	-	TGTGCCAGCAGCCAACCGGGACGGATAGATGAAGCTTTCTTT	CASSQPGRIDEAFF
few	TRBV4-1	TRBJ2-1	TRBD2	TGCGCCAGCAGCCAAGATTGGCGAGCGGGAGCTTTTAATGAGCAGTTCTTC	CASSQDWRAGAFNEQFF
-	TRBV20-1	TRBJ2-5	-	TGCAGTGCTAGCGGGGGTGAGATATGGGCGCAAGAGACCCAGTACTTC	CSASGGEIWAQETQYF
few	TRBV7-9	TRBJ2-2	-	TGTGCCAGCAGCGATGGGTACAACACCGGGGAGCTGTTTTTT	CASSDGYNTGELFF